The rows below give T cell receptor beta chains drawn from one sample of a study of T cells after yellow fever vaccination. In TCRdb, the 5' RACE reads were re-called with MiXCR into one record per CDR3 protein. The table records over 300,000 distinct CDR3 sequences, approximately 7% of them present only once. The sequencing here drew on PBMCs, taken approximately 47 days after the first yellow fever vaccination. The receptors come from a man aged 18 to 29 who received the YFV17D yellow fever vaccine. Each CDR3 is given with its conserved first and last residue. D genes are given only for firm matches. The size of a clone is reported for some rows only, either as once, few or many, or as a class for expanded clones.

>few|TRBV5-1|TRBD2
CASSLFPGLASSTDTQYF
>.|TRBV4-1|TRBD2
CASSPLNAGDGQFF
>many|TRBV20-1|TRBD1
CSARTGTGRFYTF
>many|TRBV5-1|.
CASSFTGNTEAFF
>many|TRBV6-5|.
CASSYSGDPEAFF
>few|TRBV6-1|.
CASSRDLEAYEQYF
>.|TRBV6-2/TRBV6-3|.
CASSYAAEAFF
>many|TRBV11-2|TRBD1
CASSLMAQGAVTNEKLFF
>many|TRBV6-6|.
CASITGAGNTIYF
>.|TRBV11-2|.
CASSQAWGHGELFF